What follows is one T cell receptor beta chain and its context. TCRdb keeps only in-frame clones here, not all; method: immunoSEQ multiplex PCR. The sample has about 70,000 clones, about 89% seen once. The V segment lost 8 bases and the J segment 5 bases; nucleotides outside the gene matches: 11. Germline V lookup: CDR1 MNHNY, CDR2 SVGAGI (reference sequence). The CDR3 is made up of 15 amino acids. This sample was included in a study of blood T cell repertoires in COVID-19. Whole-study context: Samples of COVID-19 (acute and convalescent) were obtained from the United States, Italy and Spain.

Sequenced material: peripheral blood. J is TRBJ2-5 and V is TRBV6-6; 10 nucleotides match TRBD1. This TCR derives from a woman aged 55-75 years with acute or convalescent COVID-19. CDR3 sequence reads: CASHPGQGRLETQYF. The CDR3, as DNA: TGTGCCAGCCATCCGGGACAGGGGAGATTGGAGACCCAGTACTTC.